This T cell receptor (beta chain) was identified in a study of cytotoxic CD8 clonotypes in ibrutinib-treated CLL (dated by TCRdb to the early 2020s). About the full investigation: In this cohort, about 16 patients were treatment-naive and 11 to 12 were relapsed/refractory, while about 17 had unmutated IGHV. Partial responses were observed in roughly 25 patients and complete responses in 2; after a median follow-up of around 68 months, remission was maintained in roughly 14 patients and progression was observed in some twelve. The response samples were drawn at a median of approximately twelve months into treatment, with a range of about 6 to 40 months. An average of 255,043 productive templates and 80,000 to 100,000 productive rearrangements was obtained per sample. Longitudinal samples were obtainable from about 30% of the roughly 86 participants in the trial. Cryopreserved peripheral blood mononuclear cells were collected before treatment, at response, and at either disease progression or sustained remission.

For this clone: The antigen it recognizes is unknown. There are no base qualities to consult, and no much larger clone falls within one base.

Taken from cysteine to phenylalanine, the CDR3 has 16 residues. The CDR3 DNA has 48 bases and is translated from base 1. Each clonotype received, on average, 10x coverage in deep resolution sequencing performed on a MiSeq, where the target depth lay between 1 in 1 million and 1 in 200,000 T cells. TCR beta libraries were generated with the immunoSEQ hsTCRB Kit. Regarding the original processing steps: ImmunoSEQ Data Assistant and ImmunoSEQ Analyzer were used for data analysis, and V, D and J genes were assigned according to IMGT definitions. Clonality, with values ranging from 0 to 1, was calculated as one minus the normalized Shannon entropy of productive rearrangement frequencies. Only overrepresented clonotypes making up at least 0.05% of the repertoire of each patient were included in the public clonotype analysis. Repertoires from about a dozen age-matched healthy donors in immuneACCESS were used as clonality controls. This immuneACCESS table, as held by TCRdb, lists in-frame sequences with V and J called but not all clones. Of the missing ones, under half trace to an unresolved V gene in checked studies; the others have no known cause. V and J calls and clone size are those listed in that table; D and trimming were worked out from the DNA. The sample table contains 65,000 to 95,000 clones; only one count was recorded for approximately 86% of them. The biggest ten clones account for more than 5% of the sample.

For TCR beta library preparation, 1.5 to 2 micrograms of genomic DNA was extracted from cryopreserved PBMCs. Longitudinal blood samples from CLL patients on ibrutinib monotherapy were analyzed using high-throughput TCR beta sequencing. Patients were enrolled in a phase 2 open-label single-center ibrutinib monotherapy trial. General conclusions and limits of the study: Sampling times were not matched between patients in sustained remission and patients whose disease was progressing, and lymph node repertoires were not examined. At ibrutinib response clonality went up, during sustained remission it held steady, and at progression it dropped back toward baseline. Public clonotypes were found to be uncommon and were observed to contract or remain stable during treatment; the increase in clonality was shown to reflect expansion of private clonotypes at ibrutinib response. At baseline, clonality was higher than in age-matched healthy donors and showed a strong correlation with circulating CD8+ T-cell counts.

This chain joins TRBV7-5 to TRBJ1-4. TRBV7-5 represents a pseudogene. The source is a human donor with chronic lymphocytic leukemia. This sample comprised PBMCs, obtained before ibrutinib treatment. The CDR3 amino acid sequence is: CVRSRRSSRTNEKLFF. DNA sequence: TGTGTCAGAAGTAGGAGGTCTTCTCGGACTAATGAAAAACTGTTTTTT.